One sample yielded the 21 T cell receptor beta chains listed below, sequenced in a study of early T cells in non-severe SARS-CoV-2 infection. Each CDR3 protein gets one entry after TCRdb re-called the 5' RACE reads with MiXCR. The sample lists some 57,000 distinct CDR3 sequences; roughly 8.2% were seen once. Sequenced input: whole blood. The receptors stem from an adult who was a healthcare worker with PCR-confirmed SARS-CoV-2 infection or an uninfected control (not recorded which).

This clonotype turned up a few times. This chain uses TRBV7-8 with TRBJ2-1; TRBD2 matches 7 bases. Germline values: CDR1 SGHVS, CDR2 FQNEAQ. The CDR3 length is 16 residues. The ends lost 1 base at V and 0 bases at J; junction bases unmatched: 3. The CDR3 bases are TGTGCCAGCAGCTTAGGGCGGGGGATCTCCTACAATGAGCAGTTCTTC. Translated, it gives CASSLGRGISYNEQFF.

Regarding this clonotype: The CDR3 carries no conserved terminal phenylalanine or tryptophan, so it likely arises from a read error. The chain joins TRBV2 to TRBJ1-5; TRBD1 matches at 7 bases. CDR1 and CDR2 (germline): SNHLY, FYNNEI. This CDR3 has 15 residues. The ends lost 0 bases at V and 7 bases at J; junction bases unmatched: 6. CDR3 sequence (DNA): TGTGCCAGCAGTGAAGCGAAGGGGGCAGGCCAGCCCCAGCATTCT. Residues: CASSEAKGAGQPQHS.

This clonotype has ten or more counts. The rearrangement uses TRBV19 and TRBJ1-5, with unresolved D. The germline gives CDR1 LNHDA, CDR2 SQIVND (reference sequence). V dropped 6 bases and J dropped 3 bases, with 15 bases sitting between them. This CDR3 region has 15 residues. CDR3 amino acids: CASSTPREANQPQHF. DNA for the CDR3: TGTGCCAGTAGCACCCCGCGAGAGGCCAATCAGCCCCAGCATTTT.

This clonotype was found many times. This sequence joins TRBV6-5 and TRBJ2-1; TRBD2 matches at 7 bases. Unmatched junction bases numbered 8, after V lost 6 bases and J lost 6 bases. Germline V gene data show CDR1 as MNHEY and CDR2 as SVGAGI. The length of the CDR3 is 14 residues. CDR3 amino acids: CASRPGLLINEQFF. CDR3 in DNA: TGTGCCAGCAGACCGGGACTATTAATCAATGAGCAGTTCTTC.

This chain uses TRBV6-4 with TRBJ2-3; the D gene is possibly TRBD2 (6 bases). V lost 3 bases and J lost 2, with 12 bases in between. The CDR3 extends over 15 amino acids. Germline V gene sequence: CDR1 MRHNA, CDR2 SNTAGT. The CDR3 DNA reads TGTGCCAGCAGTGAGGCGGGGAGAGCCACAGATACGCAGTATTTT. This gives the protein CASSEAGRATDTQYF.

This clonotype was recorded at least ten times. The CDR3, as DNA: TGCGCCAGCAGCGAAAGAAGTCTAGCGGGAATTGGGTCAGATACGCAGTATTTT. Protein product: CASSERSLAGIGSDTQYF. The chain uses TRBV4-1 and TRBJ2-3; 9 bases align to TRBD2. This CDR3 contains 18 residues. J lost 4 bases, V lost 5 bases, and 16 bases had no gene match. CDR1 is MGHRA, CDR2 YSYEKL, per germline.

The rearrangement links TRBV27 to TRBJ2-7, with TRBD2 matching over 7 bases. Germline V gene data show CDR1 as MNHEY and CDR2 as SMNVEV (reference sequence). This CDR3 has 14 residues. J lost 0 bases, V lost 8 bases, and 7 bases had no gene match. The CDR3 spells CASRSGGSSYEQYF. Written as DNA, the CDR3 is TGTGCCAGCCGATCGGGGGGTAGCTCCTACGAGCAGTACTTC.

V is TRBV29-1 and J is TRBJ2-3; 8 bases map to TRBD2. CDR1 is SQVTM and CDR2 is ANQGSEA in the germline V gene. The CDR3 totals 13 residues. Losses at the gene ends were 6 bases for V and 6 bases for J; bases not matched to a gene: 8. CDR3 bases: TGCAGCGTGGCGGGGGGCGCAGCGGATACGCAGTATTTT. It translates to CSVAGGAADTQYF.

This clonotype was observed many times. V is TRBV9 and J is TRBJ2-7, with D perhaps TRBD2 (5 bases). The CDR3 sequence is 14 residues long. CDR1 is SGDLS and CDR2 is YYNGEE in the germline V gene. The V and J ends lost 3 bases and 5 bases respectively, with 15 bases between them. The CDR3 region is CASSATPGTHEQYF. The DNA of the CDR3 is TGTGCCAGCAGCGCCACACCGGGAACCCACGAGCAGTACTTC.

Ten or more counts support this clonotype. The CDR3 loop is CSAIPGQSTEAFF. As DNA, the CDR3 is TGCAGTGCTATCCCCGGACAGTCCACTGAAGCTTTCTTT. The genes are TRBV20-1 and TRBJ1-1, with D maybe TRBD1 (6 bases). The ends were cut back, 4 bases at V and 4 bases at J, with 13 bases in the middle. From germline, CDR1 is DFQATT and CDR2 SNEGSKA (reference sequence). This CDR3 has 13 residues.

There are a few counts of this clonotype. V and J are TRBV6-6 and TRBJ1-2; 7 positions agree with TRBD1. V shed 11 bases and J 8 bases; nucleotides not matched to a gene: 17. This CDR3 contains 14 residues. Germline CDR1 is MNHNY and CDR2 is SVGAGI (reference sequence). The CDR3 region has the DNA TGTGCCGGCATGACAGGGAACCCATATTGGGGCTACACCTTC. Amino acids: CAGMTGNPYWGYTF.

This clonotype was counted a few times. The V call is TRBV29-1, the J call TRBJ2-1; 14 nucleotides line up with TRBD2. CDR1 SQVTM and CDR2 ANQGSEA come from the germline V gene. The CDR3 consists of 19 residues. The V segment lost 6 bases and the J segment 0 bases; nucleotides outside the gene matches: 13. CDR3: CSVPPGLAGGPSSYNEQFF. CDR3 DNA: TGCAGCGTGCCCCCCGGACTAGCGGGAGGCCCTAGCTCCTACAATGAGCAGTTCTTC.

The chain combines TRBV11-2 with TRBJ2-1, with D maybe TRBD2 (6 bases). The CDR3 runs 16 residues. V was pared by 4 bases and J by 0 bases, with 13 bases between. Germline assignment: CDR1 SGHAT and CDR2 FQNNGV. CDR3 amino acids: CASSSYRDSSYNEQFF. In nucleotides, the CDR3 is TGTGCCAGCAGCTCATACCGGGACTCCTCCTACAATGAGCAGTTCTTC.

This clonotype was seen repeatedly, ten times or more. The CDR3 bases are TGTGCCAGCAGTTTACCGGGACAGGGGGCCAAGCAGTACTTC. This translates into CASSLPGQGAKQYF. The chain joins TRBV6-5 to TRBJ2-7; TRBD1 agrees at 12 bases. The trim removed 4 bases at V and 8 bases at J, leaving 6 bases unmatched. The CDR3 covers 14 residues. Looked up from germline, CDR1 is MNHEY and CDR2 is SVGAGI.

A few counts support this clonotype. The genes are TRBV5-1 and TRBJ2-3, with TRBD2 matching 9 bases. Germline loops: CDR1 SGHRS, CDR2 YFSETQ. CDR3 length: 16 residues. V trimming: 0 bases; J trimming: 4 bases; junction bases outside the gene matches: 6. The CDR3 sequence: CASSLATLAGSDTQYF. The CDR3 bases are TGCGCCAGCAGCTTGGCAACGCTAGCGGGATCAGATACGCAGTATTTT.

This sequence joins TRBV13 and TRBJ2-7, with D possibly TRBD2 on 5 matching bases. V lost 3 bases and J 2 bases, leaving 11 bases between the germline ends. Germline values: CDR1 PRHDT, CDR2 FYEKMQ (reference sequence). The CDR3 is made up of 14 amino acids. The chain's CDR3 is CASSFGTGTYEQYF. The CDR3 DNA is TGTGCCAGCAGCTTCGGCACGGGGACCTACGAGCAGTACTTC.

The V call is TRBV3-1, the J call TRBJ2-7, with TRBD2 as a possible D gene (5 bases). V was clipped by 0 bases and J by 7 bases, with 13 bases between them. This CDR3 is 14 amino acids long. Per germline, CDR1 LGHDT and CDR2 YNNKEL (reference sequence). The CDR3 sequence: CASSQELGLEEQYF. CDR3 DNA sequence: TGTGCCAGCAGCCAAGAACTAGGGTTGGAGGAGCAGTACTTC.

This clonotype was observed many times. The chain uses TRBV20-1 and TRBJ2-3; a possible D gene is TRBD2 (6 bases). The CDR3 length is 15 residues. Trimming stripped 4 bases from V and 1 base from J, with 15 bases between. Germline V gene sequence: CDR1 DFQATT, CDR2 SNEGSKA (reference sequence). The CDR3 region is CSATPGTLRTDTQYF. The CDR3 coding sequence is TGCAGTGCTACACCTGGGACTCTACGCACAGATACGCAGTATTTT.

This chain uses TRBV7-8 with TRBJ2-1; D gene uncertain. Trimming shortened V by 0 bases and J by 7 bases, and 10 bases separated the two germline ends. Germline V gives CDR1 SGHVS, CDR2 FQNEAQ. This CDR3 region has 14 residues. The CDR3 region is CASSLAPYRNEQFF. The DNA of the CDR3 is TGTGCCAGCAGCTTAGCCCCCTATCGAAATGAGCAGTTCTTC.

The V and J genes are TRBV14 and TRBJ2-7; D call uncertain. V lost 1 base and J 4 bases, leaving 11 bases between the germline ends. The CDR3 runs to 14 residues. Looked up from germline, CDR1 is SGHDN and CDR2 is FVKESK. CDR3: CASSQGPGFYEQYF. The CDR3 DNA follows: TGTGCCAGCAGCCAAGGACCCGGATTTTACGAGCAGTACTTC.

V gene TRBV28 combines with J gene TRBJ1-2; D is unresolved. The CDR3 extends over 13 amino acids. The germline V and J ends were trimmed by 3 bases and 8 bases, with 13 bases remaining between them. Per the germline V gene, CDR1 is MDHEN and CDR2 is SYDVKM. The CDR3 DNA is TGTGCCAGCAGTTTTGAGACGGATTTAGGCTACACCTTC. This translates into CASSFETDLGYTF.